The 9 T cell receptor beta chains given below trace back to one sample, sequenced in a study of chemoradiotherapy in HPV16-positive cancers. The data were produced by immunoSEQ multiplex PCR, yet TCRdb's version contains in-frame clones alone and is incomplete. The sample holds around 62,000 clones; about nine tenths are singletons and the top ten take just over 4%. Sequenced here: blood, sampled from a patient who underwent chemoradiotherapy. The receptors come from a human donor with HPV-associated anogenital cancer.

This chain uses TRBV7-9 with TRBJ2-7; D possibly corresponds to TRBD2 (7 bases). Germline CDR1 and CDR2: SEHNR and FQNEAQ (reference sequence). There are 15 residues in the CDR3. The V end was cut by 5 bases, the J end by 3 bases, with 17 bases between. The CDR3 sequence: CASSRGTGGHYEQYF. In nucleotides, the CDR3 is TGTGCCAGCAGCCGGGGTACGGGGGGCCACTACGAGCAGTACTTC. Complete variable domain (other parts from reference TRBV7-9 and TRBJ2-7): DTGVSQNPRHKITKRGQNVTFRCDPISEHNRLYWYRQTLGQGPEFLTYFQNEAQLEKSRLLSDRFSAERPKGSFSTLEIQRTEQGDSAMYLCASSRGTGGHYEQYFGPGTRLTVT.

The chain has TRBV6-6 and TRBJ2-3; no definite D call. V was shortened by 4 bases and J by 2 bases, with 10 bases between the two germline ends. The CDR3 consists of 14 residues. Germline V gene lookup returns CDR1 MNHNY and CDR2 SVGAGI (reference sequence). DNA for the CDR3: TGTGCCAGCAGTTTTGTCGTAACCACAGATACGCAGTATTTT. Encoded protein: CASSFVVTTDTQYF.

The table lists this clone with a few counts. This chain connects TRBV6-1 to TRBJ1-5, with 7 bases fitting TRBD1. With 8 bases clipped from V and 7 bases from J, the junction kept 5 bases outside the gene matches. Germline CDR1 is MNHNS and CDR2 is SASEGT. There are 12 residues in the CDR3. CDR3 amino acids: CASARGRQPQHF. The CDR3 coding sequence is TGTGCCAGCGCCAGGGGGAGGCAGCCCCAGCATTTT.

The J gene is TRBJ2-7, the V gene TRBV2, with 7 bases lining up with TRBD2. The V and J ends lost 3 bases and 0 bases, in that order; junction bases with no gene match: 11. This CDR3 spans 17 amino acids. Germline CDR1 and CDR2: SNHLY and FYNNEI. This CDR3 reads CASSDPGKLANSYEQYF. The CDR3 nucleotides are TGTGCCAGCAGTGATCCCGGCAAACTAGCGAACTCCTACGAGCAGTACTTC. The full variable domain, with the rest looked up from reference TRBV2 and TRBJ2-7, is EPEVTQTPSHQVTQMGQEVILRCVPISNHLYFYWYRQILGQKVEFLVSFYNNEISEKSEIFDDQFSVERPDGSNFTLKIRSTKLEDSAMYFCASSDPGKLANSYEQYFGPGTRLTVT.

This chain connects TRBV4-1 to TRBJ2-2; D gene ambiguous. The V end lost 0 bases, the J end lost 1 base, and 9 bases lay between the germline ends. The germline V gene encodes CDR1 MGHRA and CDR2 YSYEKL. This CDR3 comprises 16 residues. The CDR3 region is CASSQEPIKNTGELFF. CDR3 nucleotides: TGCGCCAGCAGCCAAGAGCCGATAAAGAACACCGGGGAGCTGTTTTTT.

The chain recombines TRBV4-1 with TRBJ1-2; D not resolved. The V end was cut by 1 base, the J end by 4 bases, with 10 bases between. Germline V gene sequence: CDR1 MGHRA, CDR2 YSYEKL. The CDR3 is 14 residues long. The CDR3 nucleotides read TGCGCCAGCAGCCAAGTCACGGCCGCCTATGGCTACACCTTC. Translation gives CASSQVTAAYGYTF.

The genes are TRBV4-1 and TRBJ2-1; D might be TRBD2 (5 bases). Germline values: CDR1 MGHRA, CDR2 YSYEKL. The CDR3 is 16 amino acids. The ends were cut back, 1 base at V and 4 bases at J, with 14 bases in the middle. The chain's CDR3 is CASSQVGSGLYNEQFF. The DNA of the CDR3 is TGCGCCAGCAGCCAAGTGGGCAGCGGACTTTACAATGAGCAGTTCTTC.

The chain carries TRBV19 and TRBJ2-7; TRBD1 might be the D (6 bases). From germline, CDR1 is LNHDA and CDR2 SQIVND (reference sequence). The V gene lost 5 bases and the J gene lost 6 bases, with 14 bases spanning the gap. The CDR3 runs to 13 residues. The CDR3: CASSQRTVGEQYF. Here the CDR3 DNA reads TGTGCCAGTAGTCAACGGACAGTGGGCGAGCAGTACTTC.

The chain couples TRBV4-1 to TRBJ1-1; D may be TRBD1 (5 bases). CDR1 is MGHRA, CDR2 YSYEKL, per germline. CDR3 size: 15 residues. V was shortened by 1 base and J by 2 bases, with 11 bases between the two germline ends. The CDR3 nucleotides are TGCGCCAGCAGCCAAGTATGGGGGGGAAACACTGAAGCTTTCTTT. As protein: CASSQVWGGNTEAFF.